These 32 T cell receptor beta chains share one sample of origin, sequenced in a study of identical twins. TCRdb analysed the 5' RACE reads with MiXCR anew, one entry per CDR3 protein. The sample carries approximately 150,000 distinct CDR3 sequences, around 3.5% recorded once. Material: memory T cells sorted from blood. Every receptor here comes from a young man in good health.

The table lists this clonotype with many counts. The chain is built from TRBV6-5 and TRBJ2-1; the match to TRBD2 covers 8 bases. Germline values: CDR1 MNHEY, CDR2 SVGAGI. This CDR3 has 16 residues. After removal of 2 bases from V and 5 bases from J, the junction contained 8 bases not matched to a gene. The CDR3 nucleotides read TGTGCCAGCAGTTACGTCCCAGCGGGAGTTGACAATGAGCAGTTCTTC. This encodes CASSYVPAGVDNEQFF.

There are many counts of this clonotype. The chain uses TRBV20-1 and TRBJ1-4; no definite D call. The ends were cut back, 0 bases at V and 7 bases at J, with 12 bases in the middle. The germline CDR1 and CDR2 sequences are DFQATT and SNEGSKA (reference sequence). The CDR3 spans 14 residues. The CDR3 DNA follows: TGCAGTGCTAGAGAGGGCGGATCAGGTGAAAAACTGTTTTTT. Protein: CSAREGGSGEKLFF.

The table lists this clonotype with a few counts. Given the absence of the conserved phenylalanine or tryptophan at the CDR3 end, a read error is likely. V and J are TRBV12-3 or TRBV12-4 and TRBJ2-3; TRBD2 agrees at 10 bases. This CDR3 has 15 amino acids. The ends lost 3 bases at V and 2 bases at J; junction bases unmatched: 2. As DNA, the CDR3 is TGTGCCAGCAGTTTTACTAGCGGGAACACAGATACGCAGTATTCT. This translates into CASSFTSGNTDTQYS.

This clonotype was detected many times. V usage is TRBV12-3 or TRBV12-4 and J usage is TRBJ2-5; the D is unclear. The CDR3 has 15 amino acids. V was shortened by 1 base and J by 2 bases, with 11 bases between the two germline ends. CDR3 in amino acids: CASSLEGFRQETQYF. DNA of the CDR3: TGTGCCAGCAGTTTAGAAGGGTTTAGACAAGAGACCCAGTACTTC.

The chain employs TRBV5-6 and TRBJ2-1; TRBD2 might be the D (6 bases). The germline gives CDR1 SGHDT, CDR2 YYEEEE. V lost 4 bases and J 4 bases, leaving 15 bases between the germline ends. The CDR3 length is 15 residues. In nucleotides, the CDR3 is TGTGCCAGCAGCGAGGGACTCGGAATATACAATGAGCAGTTCTTC. It codes for CASSEGLGIYNEQFF.

A few counts support this clonotype. The CDR3 DNA follows: TGTGCCAGCAGCTTCGACCCAGATACGCAGTATTTT. Residues: CASSFDPDTQYF. The chain combines TRBV7-6 with TRBJ2-3; D remains unclear. This CDR3 is built from 12 residues. Germline CDR1 and CDR2: SGHVS and FNYEAQ. V was shortened by 3 bases and J by 4 bases, with 5 bases between the two germline ends.

This clonotype was seen ten or more times. This chain uses TRBV16 with TRBJ2-7, with D maybe TRBD1 (5 bases). Deletions cut 0 bases from V and 2 bases from J, with 8 bases between. The CDR3 is made up of 14 amino acids. Looked up from germline, CDR1 is KGHSY and CDR2 is FQNENV. The CDR3 reads CASSQSGVPYEQYF. DNA of the CDR3: TGTGCCAGCAGCCAATCAGGGGTACCCTACGAGCAGTACTTC. The full variable domain, rest sourced from reference TRBV16 and TRBJ2-7, is GEEVAQTPKHLVRGEGQKAKLYCAPIKGHSYVFWYQQVLKNEFKFLISFQNENVFDETGMPKERFSAKCLPNSPCSLEIQATKLEDSAVYFCASSQSGVPYEQYFGPGTRLTVT.

This clonotype was observed many times. The chain joins TRBV6-1 to TRBJ1-6; D may be TRBD1 (6 bases). This CDR3 spans 18 amino acids. Trimming pared 5 bases from V and 1 base from J, leaving 18 bases between. The V gene's germline CDR1 is MNHNS and CDR2 SASEGT. In DNA, the CDR3 is TGTGCCAGCAGTAAGCAGACTACAGGGTCGTCCTATAATTCACCCCTCCACTTT. This gives the protein CASSKQTTGSSYNSPLHF.

This clonotype has ten or more counts. The chain has TRBV3-1 and TRBJ1-5; D might be TRBD1 (6 bases). The V and J ends lost 1 base and 4 bases respectively, with 14 bases between them. Germline-derived CDR1 and CDR2 are LGHDT and YNNKEL (reference sequence). The CDR3 loop spans 16 amino acids. The CDR3 here is CASSQGTGTGNQPQHF. In DNA, the CDR3 is TGTGCCAGCAGCCAAGGTACAGGGACTGGGAATCAGCCCCAGCATTTT.

Ten or more counts support this clonotype. The chain carries TRBV5-1 and TRBJ2-3; 8 nucleotides line up with TRBD1. Germline trimming cut 4 bases from V and 3 bases from J; bases unmatched to any gene: 7. Germline assignment: CDR1 SGHRS and CDR2 YFSETQ. CDR3 length equals 15 residues. For the CDR3, the DNA is TGCGCCAGCAGCCCACGACAGGGGTTGACAGATACGCAGTATTTT. Translation gives CASSPRQGLTDTQYF.

CDR3 amino acids: CASSPDHEQFF. The CDR3 coding sequence is TGTGCCAGCAGCCCAGACCATGAGCAGTTCTTC. The rearrangement uses TRBV7-9 and TRBJ2-1; D is uncertain. This CDR3 is 11 amino acids long. Trimming took off 5 bases at V and 8 bases at J, with 7 bases between the two ends. CDR1 SEHNR and CDR2 FQNEAQ come from the germline V gene (reference sequence).

This clonotype was seen ten or more times. The chain is built from TRBV14 and TRBJ2-7; TRBD2 matches at 7 bases. The J segment lost 0 bases and the V segment lost 5 bases, leaving 4 bases of the junction unmatched. Germline assignment: CDR1 SGHDN and CDR2 FVKESK. CDR3 size: 14 residues. CDR3 region: CASSWGGSSYEQYF. The CDR3 DNA sequence: TGTGCCAGCAGCTGGGGGGGGAGCTCCTACGAGCAGTACTTC. The full variable domain, in which reference TRBV14 and TRBJ2-7 provide the parts outside the CDR3, is EAGVTQFPSHSVIEKGQTVTLRCDPISGHDNLYWYRRVMGKEIKFLLHFVKESKQDESGMPNNRFLAERTGGTYSTLKVQPAELEDSGVYFCASSWGGSSYEQYFGPGTRLTVT.

This clonotype came up many times. The chain joins TRBV5-6 to TRBJ1-1, with D perhaps matching TRBD1 (5 bases). V gave up 4 bases and J gave up 4 bases, with 11 bases separating them. The CDR3 consists of 13 residues. Germline V gene lookup returns CDR1 SGHDT and CDR2 YYEEEE. This CDR3 is CASSGDSTTEAFF. In nucleotides, the CDR3 is TGTGCCAGCAGCGGTGACAGTACCACTGAAGCTTTCTTT.

This clonotype came up many times. The chain is built from TRBV7-2 and TRBJ2-1, with 7 positions matching TRBD2. The CDR3 length is 13 residues. Losses at the gene ends were 5 bases for V and 10 bases for J; bases not matched to a gene: 8. Germline values: CDR1 SGHTA, CDR2 FQGNSA. The CDR3 sequence is CASSPRGGYEQFF. The CDR3 nucleotides read TGTGCCAGCAGCCCACGGGGAGGGTACGAGCAGTTCTTC.

This clonotype showed up many times. The chain employs TRBV12-3 or TRBV12-4 and TRBJ1-2; TRBD1 aligns across 7 bases. The CDR3 has 12 amino acids. The V and J ends lost 8 bases and 4 bases, in that order; junction bases with no gene match: 4. In DNA form, the CDR3 reads TGTGCCAGCGGCTCAGGGGGCTATGGCTACACCTTC. It yields the protein CASGSGGYGYTF.

This clonotype was found many times. The J gene is TRBJ2-1, the V gene TRBV7-3, with 13 bases fitting TRBD2. V lost 5 bases and J lost 6; bases outside the gene matches: 10. Germline lookup yields CDR1 SGHTA and CDR2 FQGTGA. This CDR3 comprises 17 residues. DNA of the CDR3: TGTGCCAGCAGCACGGCACTAGCGGGAGGGCCCTTCAATGAGCAGTTCTTC. Translation: CASSTALAGGPFNEQFF.

The J gene is TRBJ2-6, the V gene TRBV7-3, with no clear D. The germline V gene has CDR1 SGHTA and CDR2 FQGTGA. V lost 5 bases and J lost 2, with 16 bases in between. CDR3 length: 17 amino acids. For the CDR3, the DNA is TGTGCCAGCAGCGATAGTACTACAGTGACTGGGGCCAACGTCCTGACTTTC. It encodes CASSDSTTVTGANVLTF.

There are many counts of this clonotype. The chain uses TRBV20-1 and TRBJ2-1, with D maybe TRBD1 (5 bases). Looked up from germline, CDR1 is DFQATT and CDR2 is SNEGSKA (reference sequence). The CDR3 is 12 residues long. The ends were cut back, 3 bases at V and 7 bases at J, with 10 bases in the middle. CDR3: CSASQGINEQFF. In DNA form, the CDR3 reads TGCAGTGCTAGTCAGGGAATTAATGAGCAGTTCTTC.

This clonotype was seen repeatedly, ten times or more. In DNA, the CDR3 is TGCAGTGCTGGGGGAGGAGGGGAGACCCAGTACTTC. Amino acid sequence: CSAGGGGETQYF. The J gene is TRBJ2-5, the V gene TRBV20-1; D perhaps matches TRBD2 (6 bases). Looked up from germline, CDR1 is DFQATT and CDR2 is SNEGSKA (reference sequence). CDR3 length: 12 amino acids. Trimming took off 5 bases at V and 5 bases at J, with 12 bases between the two ends.

This clonotype was counted many times. V is TRBV20-1 and J is TRBJ1-5; TRBD1 matches 8 bases. The CDR3 runs to 12 residues. CDR1 and CDR2 from the germline V gene are DFQATT and SNEGSKA (reference sequence). V shed 5 bases, J shed 7 bases, and the junction held 4 bases outside the gene matches. This CDR3 reads CSAADRDQPQHF. CDR3 DNA sequence: TGCAGTGCTGCGGACAGGGACCAGCCCCAGCATTTT.

This clonotype was found many times. The gene calls are TRBV7-2 and TRBJ2-1; possible D gene TRBD1, 5 bases. V was trimmed by 2 bases and J by 4 bases, leaving 15 bases between them. The CDR3 covers 16 residues. Germline CDR1 is SGHTA and CDR2 is FQGNSA. DNA of the CDR3: TGTGCCAGCAGCTTAACGATCGGAACAGGTTACAATGAGCAGTTCTTC. This gives the protein CASSLTIGTGYNEQFF.

This clonotype was observed many times. The rearrangement joins TRBV7-2 to TRBJ2-3; no firm D call. The V gene's germline CDR1 is SGHTA and CDR2 FQGNSA. The V and J ends lost 6 bases and 6 bases respectively, with 19 bases between them. The CDR3 contains 15 residues. In DNA, the CDR3 is TGTGCCAGCAGGTCGGTGCAACGACGTTTGGATACGCAGTATTTT. Protein product: CASRSVQRRLDTQYF. Drawing the rest from reference TRBV7-2 and TRBJ2-3, the complete variable domain is GAGVSQSPSNKVTEKGKDVELRCDPISGHTALYWYRQSLGQGLEFLIYFQGNSAPDKSGLPSDRFSAERTGGSVSTLTIQRTQQEDSAVYLCASRSVQRRLDTQYFGPGTRLTVL.

This clonotype was seen repeatedly, ten times or more. The V gene is TRBV7-2, the J gene TRBJ1-6; TRBD1 agrees at 8 bases. Germline V gene data show CDR1 as SGHTA and CDR2 as FQGNSA. The CDR3 spans 17 residues. V was clipped by 5 bases and J by 0 bases; unmatched bases: 6. The CDR3: CASSPRDRSSYNSPLHF. The CDR3 coding sequence is TGTGCCAGCAGCCCCCGGGACAGGAGCTCCTATAATTCACCCCTCCACTTT.

This clonotype was counted ten times or more. The chain links TRBV19 to TRBJ2-5; D not resolved. V shed 6 bases and J shed 4 bases, with 12 bases lying between them. Germline values: CDR1 LNHDA, CDR2 SQIVND (reference sequence). The CDR3 spans 13 residues. CDR3 coding DNA: TGTGCCAGTAGGCCTTGTGAAGGAGAGACCCAGTACTTC. The encoded protein is CASRPCEGETQYF.

This clonotype showed up many times. The chain employs TRBV11-1 and TRBJ2-7, with 8 bases matching TRBD2. The CDR3 sequence is 13 residues long. V dropped 3 bases and J dropped 6; count of bases not matched to a gene: 4. CDR1 SGHAT and CDR2 FQDESV come from the germline V gene (reference sequence). CDR3 sequence reads: CASSFGSGTEQYV. The CDR3 DNA follows: TGTGCCAGCAGCTTTGGTAGCGGGACCGAGCAGTACGTC.

This clonotype has at least ten counts. V and J are TRBV5-1 and TRBJ1-4; 9 bases map to TRBD1. The germline gives CDR1 SGHRS, CDR2 YFSETQ. V dropped 0 bases and J dropped 7; count of bases not matched to a gene: 4. This CDR3 is 15 amino acids long. CDR3 DNA: TGCGCCAGCAGCTTGGCCCCGGGACAGGGTGAAAAACTGTTTTTT. This gives the protein CASSLAPGQGEKLFF.

In its sample, this clonotype was seen many times. The chain recombines TRBV20-1 with TRBJ1-2; 8 bases are shared with TRBD1. CDR1 is DFQATT, CDR2 SNEGSKA, per germline (reference sequence). This CDR3 contains 15 residues. The junction had 7 bases not matched to a gene; V was cut back by 0 bases and J by 4 bases. The CDR3 coding sequence is TGCAGTGCTAGAGATTCGCAGGGGGCGATCTATGGCTACACCTTC. Encoded protein: CSARDSQGAIYGYTF.

Many counts were recorded for this clonotype. This chain connects TRBV11-2 to TRBJ2-7; D perhaps matches TRBD2 (5 bases). The CDR3 consists of 13 residues. Germline V lookup: CDR1 SGHAT, CDR2 FQNNGV. Trimming removed 4 bases from V and 4 bases from J, with 11 bases in between. The CDR3 region has the DNA TGTGCCAGCAGCTCTAGAGGGAAGTACGAGCAGTACTTC. Protein sequence: CASSSRGKYEQYF. Filled out from reference TRBV11-2 and TRBJ2-7, the complete variable domain reads EAGVAQSPRYKIIEKRQSVAFWCNPISGHATLYWYQQILGQGPKLLIQFQNNGVVDDSQLPKDRFSAERLKGVDSTLKIQPAKLEDSAVYLCASSSRGKYEQYFGPGTRLTVT.

This clonotype appeared many times. V gene TRBV6-1 combines with J gene TRBJ1-5; 10 bases are shared with TRBD1. Per germline, CDR1 MNHNS and CDR2 SASEGT. V lost 7 bases and J lost 9; bases outside the gene matches: 6. The CDR3 has 13 residues. The CDR3 loop reads CASIDRGLSPQHF. The CDR3 nucleotides are TGTGCCAGCATTGACAGGGGGCTGTCGCCCCAGCATTTT.

This clonotype has ten or more counts. The J gene is TRBJ2-7, the V gene TRBV20-1; a possible D gene is TRBD1 (5 bases). Trimming shortened V by 3 bases and J by 3 bases, and 18 bases separated the two germline ends. Per germline, CDR1 DFQATT and CDR2 SNEGSKA (reference sequence). The CDR3 has 15 amino acids. The CDR3 DNA reads TGCAGTGCTAGTTCGGGTGCGACAGTCCACTACGAGCAGTACTTC. Translation: CSASSGATVHYEQYF.

This clonotype was seen at least ten times. The J gene is TRBJ2-3, the V gene TRBV10-1; TRBD2 aligns across 11 bases. Germline-derived CDR1 and CDR2 are WNHNN and SYGVQD (reference sequence). The V and J ends lost 3 bases and 3 bases, in that order; junction bases with no gene match: 5. The CDR3 is 16 residues long. CDR3 residues: CASSDLRTSGTDTQYF. As DNA, the CDR3 is TGCGCCAGCAGTGACCTCCGGACTAGCGGGACAGATACGCAGTATTTT.

The chain joins TRBV11-1 to TRBJ2-1, with D unclear. Germline-derived CDR1 and CDR2 are SGHAT and FQDESV (reference sequence). This CDR3 has 12 amino acids. V lost 6 bases and J lost 8, with 11 bases in between. Here the CDR3 DNA reads TGTGCCAGCAGGCGTAGATCAGATGAGCAGTTCTTC. Protein: CASRRRSDEQFF.